This paragraph reports one T cell receptor beta chain. This entry is derived from a study of PD-L1 blockade in urothelial cancer. For the study at large: The researchers analyzed blood 3 weeks (second dose) and 6 weeks after treatment start.

Patients presented with locally advanced or metastatic urothelial carcinoma. Each individual provided 1 to 8 samples (taken pretreatment and on-treatment). Synthetic templates analogous to TCR were spiked into all PCRs individually. Only in-frame clones appear in the TCRdb table, and some are missing; sequencing was by immunoSEQ multiplex PCR. This table has 75,000 to 90,000 clones, about 81% appearing once. The receptor comes from a man in his 70s with urothelial cancer. The sequences come from PBMCs, collected around atezolizumab (anti-PD-L1) treatment.

CDR3 loop: CSVDGGGANVLTF. The DNA for the CDR3 is TGCAGCGTTGATGGAGGTGGGGCCAACGTCCTGACTTTC. This chain joins TRBV29-1 and TRBJ2-6; TRBD2 is a possible D gene (5 bases). Germline V gives CDR1 SQVTM, CDR2 ANQGSEA. With 3 bases removed from V and 3 bases from J, the gap between germline ends came to 6 bases. The CDR3 runs to 13 residues. Full variable domain (missing parts from reference TRBV29-1 and TRBJ2-6): SAVISQKPSRDICQRGTSLTIQCQVDSQVTMMFWYRQQPGQSLTLIATANQGSEATYESGFVIDKFPISRPNLTFSTLTVSNMSPEDSSIYLCSVDGGGANVLTFGAGSRLTVL.